The 25 T cell receptor beta chains below were found in one sample sequenced in a study of T cell responses to AZD1222 COVID-19 vaccine. Clones were read by immunoSEQ multiplex PCR, and TCRdb kept only the in-frame ones, dropping some. Among roughly 140,000 clones listed, about nine tenths were seen once. This specimen consisted of peripheral blood, obtained after recovery from COVID-19. These receptors came from an adult who had recovered from COVID-19.

The CDR3 nucleotides are TGTGCCAGCAGATCAGTGAACACTGAAGCTTTCTTT. Translated: CASRSVNTEAFF. The chain joins TRBV27 to TRBJ1-1; no clear D. Trimming pared 6 bases from V and 0 bases from J, leaving 5 bases between. This CDR3 contains 12 residues. Per the germline V gene, CDR1 is MNHEY and CDR2 is SMNVEV (reference sequence).

In DNA, the CDR3 is TGTGCCAGCAGCCAAGGCGATAGCGGGACCCAAGAGACCCAGTACTTC. The encoded protein is CASSQGDSGTQETQYF. The chain combines TRBV4-2 with TRBJ2-5; 8 positions match TRBD2. Germline CDR1 is LGHNA and CDR2 is YNFKEQ. CDR3 length equals 16 residues. With V trimmed by 1 base and J by 1 base, 5 bases remained unmatched.

This sequence joins TRBV6-5 and TRBJ1-1; D might be TRBD1 (5 bases). V was pared by 6 bases and J by 4 bases, with 12 bases between. The CDR3 consists of 13 residues. CDR1 is MNHEY, CDR2 SVGAGI, per germline. CDR3 residues: CASRLDGGTEAFF. In DNA, the CDR3 is TGTGCCAGCAGACTGGACGGGGGCACTGAAGCTTTCTTT.

The chain has TRBV9 and TRBJ2-3; 10 nucleotides agree with TRBD1. The CDR3 has 16 amino acids. V shed 4 bases and J 3 bases; nucleotides not matched to a gene: 8. CDR1 SGDLS and CDR2 YYNGEE come from the germline V gene. The CDR3 spells CASSIRQGAGTDTQYF. In DNA, the CDR3 is TGTGCCAGCAGCATACGACAGGGGGCTGGGACAGATACGCAGTATTTT. The variable domain in full, completed from reference TRBV9 and TRBJ2-3, reads DSGVTQTPKHLITATGQRVTLRCSPRSGDLSVYWYQQSLDQGLQFLIQYYNGEERAKGNILERFSAQQFPDLHSELNLSSLELGDSALYFCASSIRQGAGTDTQYFGPGTRLTVL.

CDR3 residues: CATSQPGQESSYTF. The CDR3 region has the DNA TGTGCCACCAGTCAACCGGGACAGGAGTCGAGCTACACCTTC. This rearrangement joins TRBV24-1 to TRBJ1-2; 8 bases fit TRBD1. The junction had 11 bases not matched to a gene; V was cut back by 6 bases and J by 9 bases. This CDR3 is 14 amino acids long. Germline CDR1 and CDR2: KGHDR and SFDVKD.

The chain joins TRBV29-1 to TRBJ2-7, with 8 bases that match TRBD1. Germline V CDR1 and CDR2: SQVTM, ANQGSEA. This CDR3 has 12 amino acids. Losses at the gene ends were 2 bases for V and 4 bases for J; bases not matched to a gene: 1. The DNA of the CDR3 is TGCAGCGTTGAAAGGGACAGGTACGAGCAGTACTTC. Translating gives CSVERDRYEQYF.

This clone appeared once. The chain employs TRBV19 and TRBJ2-5; no reliable D call. The germline V gene has CDR1 LNHDA and CDR2 SQIVND (reference sequence). The ends were cut back, 2 bases at V and 0 bases at J, with 16 bases in the middle. CDR3 length: 17 amino acids. CDR3 amino acids: CASSILSGRRYQETQYF. As DNA, the CDR3 is TGTGCCAGTAGTATACTTTCGGGCAGGCGGTACCAAGAGACCCAGTACTTC.

The chain uses TRBV5-1 and TRBJ2-5, with TRBD1 identical over 9 bases. Trimming cost V 0 bases and J 5 bases; bases outside gene matches: 5. Germline CDR1 reads SGHRS; CDR2 reads YFSETQ. The CDR3 totals 15 residues. The CDR3 spells CASSLGDRVTETQYF. As DNA, the CDR3 is TGCGCCAGCAGCTTGGGGGACAGGGTAACGGAGACCCAGTACTTC.

As concerns this clone: The same CDR3 also results from other DNA sequences found in this sample. The chain is built from TRBV19 and TRBJ1-5, with a tentative D call TRBD1 (5 bases). The germline V and J ends were trimmed by 6 bases and 4 bases, with 10 bases remaining between them. Germline CDR1 is LNHDA and CDR2 is SQIVND (reference sequence). The CDR3 is made up of 13 amino acids. CDR3 residues: CASRRDGNQPQHF. The DNA for the CDR3 is TGTGCCAGTAGGCGGGACGGTAATCAGCCCCAGCATTTT.

This clone occurred once. J is TRBJ2-1 and V is TRBV27; D perhaps matches TRBD2 (6 bases). The CDR3 sequence is 14 residues long. Germline loops: CDR1 MNHEY, CDR2 SMNVEV (reference sequence). The ends were cut back, 3 bases at V and 7 bases at J, with 13 bases in the middle. CDR3 in amino acids: CASSFGGPKNEQFF. Here the CDR3 DNA reads TGTGCCAGCAGTTTCGGAGGGCCGAAAAATGAGCAGTTCTTC.

As to this clone: The junction departs from germline at one end; a sequencing error may be responsible. This chain uses TRBV7-7 with TRBJ2-5; TRBD2 agrees at 15 bases. The CDR3 is made up of 17 amino acids. Germline V gene sequence: CDR1 SSHAT, CDR2 FNYEAQ (reference sequence). The CDR3 protein is CASSPGLAGGPQETQYF. DNA of the CDR3: TGTGCTAGCAGCCCGGGACTAGCGGGAGGTCCACAAGAGACCCAGTACTTC. Variable domain in full (rest from reference TRBV7-7 and TRBJ2-5): GAGVSQSPRYKVTKRGQDVTLRCDPISSHATLYWYQQALGQGPEFLTYFNYEAQPDKSGLPSDRFSAERPEGSISTLTIQRTEQRDSAMYRCASSPGLAGGPQETQYFGPGTRLLVL.

The rearrangement uses TRBV2 and TRBJ1-6; D is possibly TRBD1 (5 bases). The germline gives CDR1 SNHLY, CDR2 FYNNEI. V dropped 4 bases and J dropped 5 bases, with 21 bases sitting between them. The CDR3 runs to 18 residues. The CDR3: CASSVAGRAVGNNSPLHF. The CDR3 nucleotides are TGTGCCAGCAGTGTGGCGGGGCGTGCAGTCGGGAATAATTCACCCCTCCACTTT.

The chain recombines TRBV24-1 with TRBJ1-5; TRBD1 matches at 8 bases. CDR1 and CDR2 (germline): KGHDR, SFDVKD. V lost 7 bases and J lost 0; bases outside the gene matches: 13. The CDR3 loop spans 18 amino acids. This CDR3 reads CATRLPGQENHSNQPQHF. CDR3 DNA sequence: TGTGCCACCAGACTCCCGGGACAGGAGAATCATAGCAATCAGCCCCAGCATTTT.

The chain combines TRBV11-3 with TRBJ2-5, with 15 bases fitting TRBD2. Germline values: CDR1 SGHNT, CDR2 YENEEA. The CDR3 loop spans 17 amino acids. J was trimmed by 5 bases and V by 5 bases; bases with no gene match: 9. CDR3 nucleotides: TGTGCCAGCAGCCTGGGGACTAGCGGGGGGCCGGGGGAGACCCAGTACTTC. Its protein product is CASSLGTSGGPGETQYF.

This sequence joins TRBV5-6 and TRBJ1-2; TRBD1 is a possible D gene (5 bases). This CDR3 comprises 16 residues. Trimming removed 3 bases from V and 3 bases from J, with 18 bases in between. Germline V gene lookup returns CDR1 SGHDT and CDR2 YYEEEE. CDR3 nucleotides: TGTGCCAGCAGCTATCTAAGACAGCGGACTGACTATGGCTACACCTTC. Translating gives CASSYLRQRTDYGYTF.

This clone was seen a single time. This rearrangement joins TRBV28 to TRBJ1-5, with 9 bases fitting TRBD1. With V trimmed by 3 bases and J by 2 bases, 5 bases remained unmatched. The CDR3 runs 16 residues. CDR1 and CDR2 (germline): MDHEN, SYDVKM. The DNA for the CDR3 is TGTGCCAGCAGTTTCATACAGGGGGCCCGCAATCAGCCCCAGCATTTT. Translated, it gives CASSFIQGARNQPQHF.

This chain links TRBV14 with TRBJ1-2; D is ambiguous. The germline gives CDR1 SGHDN, CDR2 FVKESK. The CDR3 runs to 13 residues. V was trimmed by 0 bases and J by 7 bases, leaving 9 bases between them. The CDR3 here is CASSQEGAGGYTF. The CDR3 DNA follows: TGTGCCAGCAGCCAAGAGGGAGCGGGTGGCTACACCTTC.

The chain carries TRBV6-1 and TRBJ2-2, with D possibly matching TRBD1 (5 bases). Trimming removed 2 bases from V and 2 bases from J, with 9 bases in between. CDR3 length: 15 amino acids. Per the germline V gene, CDR1 is MNHNS and CDR2 is SASEGT. CDR3 sequence reads: CASSELTDNTGELFF. The CDR3 DNA reads as TGTGCCAGCAGTGAATTGACAGACAACACCGGGGAGCTGTTTTTT.

The chain carries TRBV27 and TRBJ2-5, with D perhaps TRBD1 (5 bases). Germline V gene sequence: CDR1 MNHEY, CDR2 SMNVEV (reference sequence). V shed 3 bases and J shed 1 base, with 9 bases lying between them. The CDR3 runs 14 residues. CDR3: CASSLAGSQETQYF. CDR3 sequence (DNA): TGTGCCAGCAGTTTGGCAGGGTCCCAAGAGACCCAGTACTTC.

This chain uses TRBV7-9 with TRBJ2-3; TRBD2 matches 11 bases. With 10 bases clipped from V and 5 bases from J, the junction kept 11 bases outside the gene matches. Germline loops: CDR1 SEHNR, CDR2 FQNEAQ (reference sequence). The CDR3 covers 15 residues. The CDR3 reads CATPLAGGLQDTQYF. The DNA for the CDR3 is TGTGCCACCCCATTAGCGGGGGGGCTACAAGATACGCAGTATTTT.

This chain joins TRBV6-2 or TRBV6-3 and TRBJ2-7; TRBD2 aligns across 14 bases. The V segment lost 5 bases and the J segment 7 bases; nucleotides outside the gene matches: 4. Germline V gives CDR1 MNHEY, CDR2 SVGEGT. There are 14 residues in the CDR3. CDR3 amino acids: CASSLRLAGGEQYF. CDR3 nucleotides: TGTGCCAGCAGTCTCAGACTAGCGGGAGGGGAGCAGTACTTC.

CDR3 protein: CASRPGTSDSRANTGELFF. In nucleotides, the CDR3 is TGTGCCAGTAGACCGGGGACTAGCGACTCCCGGGCGAACACCGGGGAGCTGTTTTTT. The chain uses TRBV19 and TRBJ2-2; 10 nucleotides match TRBD2. V shed 6 bases, J shed 0 bases, and the junction held 13 bases outside the gene matches. There are 19 residues in the CDR3. The germline V gene encodes CDR1 LNHDA and CDR2 SQIVND (reference sequence).

The gene calls are TRBV11-2 and TRBJ1-1, with D perhaps matching TRBD1 (5 bases). This CDR3 is built from 13 residues. Germline V gene lookup returns CDR1 SGHAT and CDR2 FQNNGV. V was clipped by 7 bases and J by 1 base, with 10 bases between them. CDR3 loop: CASTIGANTEAFF. The CDR3 region has the DNA TGTGCCAGCACCATCGGGGCGAACACTGAAGCTTTCTTT.

The chain employs TRBV7-3 and TRBJ2-7, with D tentatively TRBD2 (6 bases). Looked up from germline, CDR1 is SGHTA and CDR2 is FQGTGA. The CDR3 extends over 12 amino acids. With 2 bases removed from V and 6 bases from J, the gap between germline ends came to 8 bases. The CDR3 here is CASSLWRGEQYF. CDR3 DNA: TGTGCCAGCAGCTTATGGAGGGGCGAGCAGTACTTC.

The chain has TRBV25-1 and TRBJ1-2; 9 bases fit TRBD1. The germline V gene has CDR1 MGHDK and CDR2 SYGVNS. The J segment lost 4 bases and the V segment lost 3 bases, leaving 6 bases of the junction unmatched. This CDR3 is 15 amino acids long. The CDR3 DNA sequence: TGTGCCAGCAGTGACCGGGACAGGGTCTCCTATGGCTACACCTTC. It is translated as CASSDRDRVSYGYTF.